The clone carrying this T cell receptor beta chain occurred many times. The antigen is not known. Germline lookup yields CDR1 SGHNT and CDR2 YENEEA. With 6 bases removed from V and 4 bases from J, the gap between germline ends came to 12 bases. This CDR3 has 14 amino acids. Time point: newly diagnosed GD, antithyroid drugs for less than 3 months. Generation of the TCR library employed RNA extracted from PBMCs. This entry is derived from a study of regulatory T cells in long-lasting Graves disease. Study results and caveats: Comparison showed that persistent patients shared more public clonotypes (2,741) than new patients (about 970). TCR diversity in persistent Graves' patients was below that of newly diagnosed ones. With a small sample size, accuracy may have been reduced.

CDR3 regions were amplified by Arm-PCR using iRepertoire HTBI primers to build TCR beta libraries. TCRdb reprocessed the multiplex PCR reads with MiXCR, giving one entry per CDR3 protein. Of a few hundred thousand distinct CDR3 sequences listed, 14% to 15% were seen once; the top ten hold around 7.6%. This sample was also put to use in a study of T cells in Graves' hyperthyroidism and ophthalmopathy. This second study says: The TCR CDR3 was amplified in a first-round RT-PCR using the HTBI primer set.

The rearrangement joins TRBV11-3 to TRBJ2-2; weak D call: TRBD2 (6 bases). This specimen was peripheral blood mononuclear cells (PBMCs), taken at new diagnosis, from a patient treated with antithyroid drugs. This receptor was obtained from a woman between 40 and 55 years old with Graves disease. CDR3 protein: CASRSLEGTGELFF. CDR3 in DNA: TGTGCCAGCAGGAGCCTGGAGGGCACCGGGGAGCTGTTTTTT. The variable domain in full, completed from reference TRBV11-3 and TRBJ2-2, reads EAGVVQSPRYKIIEKKQPVAFWCNPISGHNTLYWYLQNLGQGPELLIRYENEEAVDDSQLPKDRFSAERLKGVDSTLKIQPAELGDSAVYLCASRSLEGTGELFFGEGSRLTVL.